A single sample is the source of the 24 T cell receptor beta chains below, sequenced in a study of shared clonotypes between healthy human individuals. The repertoire was sequenced with immunoSEQ multiplex PCR; TCRdb's copy has only in-frame clones and lacks some. The table includes approximately 2.3 million clones, 90% to 95% detected once. The material sequenced was naive CD4+ T cells from PBMCs. Subset denoted: CD45RA+ positively selected. These receptors all come from a man aged 18-30 years in good health. Some clones in this sample may be carry-over from other donors' samples.

The chain carries TRBV5-1 and TRBJ2-1, with TRBD2 matching over 11 bases. In germline, CDR1 is SGHRS, CDR2 YFSETQ. This CDR3 spans 15 amino acids. The trim removed 4 bases at V and 9 bases at J, leaving 9 bases unmatched. CDR3 sequence: CASSTATSGNGEQFF. The CDR3 DNA is TGCGCCAGCAGCACGGCGACTAGCGGGAATGGTGAGCAGTTCTTC.

The rearrangement joins TRBV18 to TRBJ2-1, with D unresolved. The CDR3 length is 16 residues. Germline V gene lookup returns CDR1 KGHSH and CDR2 LQKENI. V shed 0 bases and J shed 7 bases, with 16 bases lying between them. The CDR3 loop reads CASSPPVVPGPNEQFF. CDR3 coding DNA: TGTGCCAGCTCACCACCGGTAGTGCCAGGACCAAATGAGCAGTTCTTC.

The rearrangement joins TRBV7-2 to TRBJ2-7; TRBD2 agrees at 7 bases. The length of the CDR3 is 14 residues. The J segment lost 6 bases and the V segment lost 5 bases, leaving 10 bases of the junction unmatched. Looked up from germline, CDR1 is SGHTA and CDR2 is FQGNSA. This chain's CDR3 is CASSLRPSGGEQYF. Written as DNA, the CDR3 is TGTGCCAGCAGCCTTCGACCGTCGGGGGGCGAGCAGTACTTC.

The sample holds one count of this clone. This sequence joins TRBV2 and TRBJ2-3; D is perhaps TRBD1 (5 bases). Germline V gene data show CDR1 as SNHLY and CDR2 as FYNNEI. The CDR3 is 15 amino acids. With 4 bases removed from V and 0 bases from J, the gap between germline ends came to 11 bases. CDR3 DNA sequence: TGTGCCAGCAGTGTCTTAGGGGCCAGCACAGATACGCAGTATTTT. Translated, it gives CASSVLGASTDTQYF.

V usage is TRBV10-3 and J usage is TRBJ1-4; 7 nucleotides match TRBD1. The CDR3 has 13 residues. Germline V gene sequence: CDR1 ENHRY, CDR2 SYGVKD. V was pared by 6 bases and J by 6 bases, with 4 bases of the junction left unmatched. CDR3 region: CAIRTDRDEKLFF. CDR3 coding DNA: TGTGCCATCAGAACCGACAGGGATGAAAAACTGTTTTTT.

The DNA of the CDR3 is TGTGCCAGCAGTGATCAGGGATCGGCCTACGAGCAGTACTTC. This translates into CASSDQGSAYEQYF. This chain links TRBV2 with TRBJ2-7; maybe TRBD1 (5 bases). V was pared by 3 bases and J by 2 bases, with 11 bases between. The CDR3 has 14 amino acids. Germline CDR1 and CDR2: SNHLY and FYNNEI.

The chain has TRBV10-3 and TRBJ2-5; TRBD1 matches at 7 bases. V shed 0 bases, J shed 5 bases, and the junction held 6 bases outside the gene matches. CDR3 length: 15 residues. Germline V gives CDR1 ENHRY, CDR2 SYGVKD. The CDR3 bases are TGTGCCATCAGTGAGTCACAGGGGCCGGGGGAGACCCAGTACTTC. Protein sequence: CAISESQGPGETQYF.

The V and J genes are TRBV12-1 and TRBJ2-3; the D segment call TRBD1 is taken from the table without a DNA check. TRBV12-1 is a documented pseudogene. This CDR3 is 17 amino acids long. CDR3 in amino acids: CASSPPGHPSSTDTQYF. The CDR3 DNA reads as TGTGCCAGCAGCCCACCAGGGCATCCCTCTAGCACAGATACGCAGTATTTT.

J is TRBJ2-2 and V is TRBV11-3; D remains ambiguous. The V gene's germline CDR1 is SGHNT and CDR2 YENEEA. The CDR3 has 13 amino acids. V lost 2 bases to trimming and J lost 6 bases, with 7 bases between them. CDR3 sequence: CASSLNWAGELFF. CDR3 DNA: TGTGCCAGCAGCTTAAATTGGGCCGGGGAGCTGTTTTTT.

The table lists this clone with a few counts. The rearrangement joins TRBV29-1 to TRBJ1-1, with no clear D. Trimming pared 5 bases from V and 0 bases from J, leaving 4 bases between. The germline gives CDR1 SQVTM, CDR2 ANQGSEA. This CDR3 has 11 amino acids. The CDR3 reads CSVPLNTEAFF. CDR3 coding DNA: TGCAGCGTTCCCCTGAACACTGAAGCTTTCTTT.

The V and J genes are TRBV6-5 and TRBJ2-1; 7 bases match TRBD2. Germline CDR1 reads MNHEY; CDR2 reads SVGAGI. V lost 7 bases and J lost 7; bases outside the gene matches: 7. The CDR3 length is 13 residues. The CDR3 sequence is CASKTVGGNEQFF. In DNA form, the CDR3 reads TGTGCCAGCAAGACGGTGGGAGGGAATGAGCAGTTCTTC.

This rearrangement joins TRBV5-6 to TRBJ1-1, with TRBD1 as a possible D gene (5 bases). Germline V lookup: CDR1 SGHDT, CDR2 YYEEEE. The CDR3 loop spans 12 amino acids. Trimming removed 4 bases at V and 10 bases at J, with 14 bases between. The CDR3 DNA is TGTGCCAGCAGCCAGAATGCGGGGGGAGCTTTCTTT. Translated, it gives CASSQNAGGAFF.

The chain carries TRBV14 and TRBJ2-3, with TRBD2 matching over 12 bases. V lost 3 bases and J lost 8; bases outside the gene matches: 6. Germline CDR1 is SGHDN and CDR2 is FVKESK. The CDR3 length is 15 residues. This CDR3 is CASSQKGLAGFTQYF. In DNA form, the CDR3 reads TGTGCCAGCAGCCAGAAGGGACTAGCGGGTTTTACGCAGTATTTT.

The V gene is TRBV14, the J gene TRBJ2-3; D gene unclear. The CDR3 is 15 residues long. Trimming left V 0 bases short and J 3 bases short, with 10 bases between. Germline V lookup: CDR1 SGHDN, CDR2 FVKESK. The CDR3 reads CASSQDPSTTDTQYF. The CDR3 DNA is TGTGCCAGCAGCCAAGATCCGTCTACTACAGATACGCAGTATTTT. Supplemented by reference TRBV14 and TRBJ2-3, the full variable domain reads EAGVTQFPSHSVIEKGQTVTLRCDPISGHDNLYWYRRVMGKEIKFLLHFVKESKQDESGMPNNRFLAERTGGTYSTLKVQPAELEDSGVYFCASSQDPSTTDTQYFGPGTRLTVL.

The chain combines TRBV28 with TRBJ2-3; weak D call: TRBD2 (5 bases). V gave up 7 bases and J gave up 2 bases, with 10 bases separating them. Germline lookup yields CDR1 MDHEN and CDR2 SYDVKM. This CDR3 comprises 13 residues. The DNA for the CDR3 is TGTGCCAGCACCAGCGGACTCACAGATACGCAGTATTTT. Its translation: CASTSGLTDTQYF. Variable domain in full (rest from reference TRBV28 and TRBJ2-3): DVKVTQSSRYLVKRTGEKVFLECVQDMDHENMFWYRQDPGLGLRLIYFSYDVKMKEKGDIPEGYSVSREKKERFSLILESASTNQTSMYLCASTSGLTDTQYFGPGTRLTVL.

The genes are TRBV6-5 and TRBJ2-5, with a tentative D call TRBD1 (5 bases). This CDR3 has 15 residues. V was clipped by 0 bases and J by 2 bases, with 10 bases between them. Germline V CDR1 and CDR2: MNHEY, SVGAGI. CDR3 sequence reads: CASSYSPGPQETQYF. CDR3 DNA: TGTGCCAGCAGTTACTCGCCAGGGCCGCAAGAGACCCAGTACTTC.

This clone was counted a single time. This CDR3 is also generated by other DNA sequences in the sample. V gene TRBV7-3 combines with J gene TRBJ2-7; D is undetermined. V was pared by 5 bases and J by 3 bases, with 11 bases between. CDR1 and CDR2 from the germline V gene are SGHTA and FQGTGA. The CDR3 totals 13 residues. CDR3 residues: CASSLIPGYEQYF. Written as DNA, the CDR3 is TGTGCCAGCAGCCTCATACCCGGCTACGAGCAGTACTTC. Looking up the rest from reference TRBV7-3 and TRBJ2-7 gives the full variable domain: GAGVSQTPSNKVTEKGKYVELRCDPISGHTALYWYRQSLGQGPEFLIYFQGTGAADDSGLPNDRFFAVRPEGSVSTLKIQRTERGDSAVYLCASSLIPGYEQYFGPGTRLTVT.

CDR3 sequence (DNA): TGTGCCAGCAGCACGGACGGAAGGAGGACCTTC. Translating gives CASSTDGRRTF. This chain connects TRBV11-1 to TRBJ1-2; no firm D call. Trimming pared 5 bases from V and 14 bases from J, leaving 15 bases between. CDR1 SGHAT and CDR2 FQDESV come from the germline V gene (reference sequence). The CDR3 totals 11 residues.

The chain carries TRBV5-1 and TRBJ2-1; a possible D gene is TRBD1 (5 bases). Germline V lookup: CDR1 SGHRS, CDR2 YFSETQ. The CDR3 loop spans 15 amino acids. The V end was cut by 1 base, the J end by 7 bases, with 15 bases between. CDR3 DNA sequence: TGCGCCAGCAGCTTGAACCCTGGGGCGTTGAATGAGCAGTTCTTC. It encodes CASSLNPGALNEQFF. The full variable domain, its missing parts supplied by reference TRBV5-1 and TRBJ2-1, is KAGVTQTPRYLIKTRGQQVTLSCSPISGHRSVSWYQQTPGQGLQFLFEYFSETQRNKGNFPGRFSGRQFSNSRSEMNVSTLELGDSALYLCASSLNPGALNEQFFGPGTRLTVL.

This clone was seen a few times. Within the sample, other DNA sequences also encode this same CDR3. This rearrangement joins TRBV29-1 to TRBJ1-1; the D is unclear. Trimming removed 1 base from V and 1 base from J, with 1 base in between. The CDR3 is 11 residues long. CDR1 is SQVTM, CDR2 ANQGSEA, per germline. CDR3 amino acids: CSVEGNTEAFF. The CDR3 DNA reads TGCAGCGTTGAAGGGAACACTGAAGCTTTCTTT.

The genes are TRBV28 and TRBJ1-4; possibly TRBD1 for D (6 bases). V was shortened by 3 bases and J by 8 bases, with 13 bases between the two germline ends. Germline values: CDR1 MDHEN, CDR2 SYDVKM. This CDR3 spans 14 amino acids. This CDR3 reads CASSFDRRREKLFF. The CDR3 region has the DNA TGTGCCAGCAGTTTCGACAGGCGGCGGGAAAAACTGTTTTTT.

This clone came up once. V usage is TRBV27 and J usage is TRBJ2-7; tentatively, D is TRBD2 (5 bases). This CDR3 has 14 amino acids. Trimming took 5 bases from V and 5 from J, leaving 16 bases between them. Germline values: CDR1 MNHEY, CDR2 SMNVEV (reference sequence). The DNA of the CDR3 is TGTGCCAGCAGTCCCCGGGATCCCCCCGACGAGCAGTACTTC. Translation gives CASSPRDPPDEQYF.

This clone has just one count. The chain is built from TRBV5-1 and TRBJ2-1, with D uncertain. This CDR3 region has 15 residues. Trimming pared 0 bases from V and 4 bases from J, leaving 11 bases between. Germline lookup yields CDR1 SGHRS and CDR2 YFSETQ. This CDR3 reads CASSLEANQYNEQFF. CDR3 in DNA: TGCGCCAGCAGCTTGGAGGCGAACCAATACAATGAGCAGTTCTTC. The complete variable domain, with remaining parts taken from reference TRBV5-1 and TRBJ2-1, reads KAGVTQTPRYLIKTRGQQVTLSCSPISGHRSVSWYQQTPGQGLQFLFEYFSETQRNKGNFPGRFSGRQFSNSRSEMNVSTLELGDSALYLCASSLEANQYNEQFFGPGTRLTVL.

This clone has a single count. The rearrangement uses TRBV29-1 and TRBJ2-7; D not certain. There are 12 residues in the CDR3. Per germline, CDR1 SQVTM and CDR2 ANQGSEA. Trimming stripped 7 bases from V and 6 bases from J, with 16 bases between. This CDR3 reads CSAERGVGEQYF. The DNA of the CDR3 is TGCAGCGCTGAGAGAGGAGTAGGCGAGCAGTACTTC.